The T cell receptor (beta chain) under discussion was sequenced for a study of shared clonotypes between healthy human individuals. CDR3 size: 16 residues. From germline, CDR1 is MGHRA and CDR2 YSYEKL. With 8 bases clipped from V and 9 bases from J, the junction kept 10 bases outside the gene matches. Using immunoSEQ multiplex PCR, the repertoire was profiled, and TCRdb retains in-frame clones only, with some absent. The data show 980,000 or so clones, about 80% seen once. The sequence was collected from a man between 18 and 35 years old in good health. This sequence joins TRBV4-1 and TRBJ2-1, with 16 bases matching TRBD2. Material: memory CD4+ T cells sorted from blood. Subset: CD45RA-negative fraction. The CDR3, as DNA: TGCGCCAGCTGGGGGACTAGCGGGAGGGGGAGGGCTGAGCAGTTCTTC. This encodes CASWGTSGRGRAEQFF.